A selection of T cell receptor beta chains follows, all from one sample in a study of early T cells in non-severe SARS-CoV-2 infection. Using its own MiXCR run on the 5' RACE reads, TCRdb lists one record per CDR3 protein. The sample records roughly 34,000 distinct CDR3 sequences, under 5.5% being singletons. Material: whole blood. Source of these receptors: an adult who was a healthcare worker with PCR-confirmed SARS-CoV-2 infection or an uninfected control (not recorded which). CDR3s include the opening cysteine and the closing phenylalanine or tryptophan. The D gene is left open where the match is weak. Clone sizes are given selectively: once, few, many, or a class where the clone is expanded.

CASSLEAGGTDTQYF	TGTGCCAGCAGCTTAGAAGCGGGGGGCACAGATACGCAGTATTTT	TRBD2	TRBJ2-3	many	15	TRBV7-9
CASSDRGGNQPQHF	TGTGCCAGTAGTGACAGGGGCGGTAATCAGCCCCAGCATTTT	TRBD1	TRBJ1-5	many	14	TRBV19
CASTKGGGYEQYF	TGTGCCAGCACCAAAGGGGGAGGCTACGAGCAGTACTTC	-	TRBJ2-7	many	13	TRBV7-9
CASTPSGGEKLFF	TGTGCCAGCACCCCATCGGGTGGCGAAAAACTGTTTTTT	-	TRBJ1-4	many	13	TRBV6-1
CASSSEAGEKLFF	TGCGCCAGCAGCTCGGAGGCAGGGGAAAAACTGTTTTTT	-	TRBJ1-4	-	13	TRBV5-1
CASSPPRTNNEQFF	TGTGCCAGCTCACCACCCAGGACTAACAATGAGCAGTTCTTC	-	TRBJ2-1	few	14	TRBV18
CASSWTGGTGELFF	TGCGCCAGCAGCTGGACAGGAGGCACCGGGGAGCTGTTTTTT	TRBD1	TRBJ2-2	many	14	TRBV5-1
CASSIVTAYGYTF	TGTGCCAGTAGTATAGTGACGGCCTATGGCTACACCTTC	-	TRBJ1-2	-	13	TRBV19
CASSTTGGYEQYF	TGTGCCAGTAGTACCACAGGAGGGTACGAGCAGTACTTC	-	TRBJ2-7	many	13	TRBV19
CASSLWQPGQGAIAKNIQYF	TGTGCCAGCAGCTTGTGGCAACCGGGACAGGGGGCTATAGCCAAAAACATTCAGTACTTC	TRBD1	TRBJ2-4	-	20	TRBV5-5
CSGRDRPQDEQFF	TGCAGCGGGAGGGACAGACCTCAAGATGAGCAGTTCTTC	-	TRBJ2-1	many	13	TRBV29-1
CATRGGRGRNEQFF	TGTGCCACCAGGGGTGGCAGGGGGCGAAATGAGCAGTTCTTC	TRBD1	TRBJ2-1	many	14	TRBV15
CSALDTGRGTEAFF	TGCAGTGCCCTCGACACAGGGAGGGGCACTGAAGCTTTCTTT	-	TRBJ1-1	many	14	TRBV20-1
CSATPGTGAIYEQYF	TGCAGCGCTACACCCGGGACAGGAGCGATATACGAGCAGTACTTC	TRBD1	TRBJ2-7	many	15	TRBV29-1
CASSLWDTGELFF	TGTGCCAGCAGCTTGTGGGACACCGGGGAGCTGTTTTTT	-	TRBJ2-2	-	13	TRBV5-5
CASSFLTGSYEQYF	TGTGCCAGCAGTTTCCTAACGGGATCCTACGAGCAGTACTTC	-	TRBJ2-7	many	14	TRBV28
CASSLTFSEQYF	TGTGCCAGCAGTTTAACATTCTCCGAGCAGTACTTC	-	TRBJ2-7	-	12	TRBV28
CASSLEGVPYEQYF	TGTGCCAGCAGTTTAGAGGGGGTTCCCTACGAGCAGTACTTC	-	TRBJ2-7	few	14	TRBV28
CASSEQGAYAGANVLTF	TGTGCCAGCAGTGAACAGGGGGCGTACGCTGGGGCCAACGTCCTGACTTTC	TRBD1	TRBJ2-6	many	17	TRBV6-2/TRBV6-3
CASSLVREHTGELFF	TGTGCCAGCAGCTTAGTCAGGGAACACACCGGGGAGCTGTTTTTT	-	TRBJ2-2	few	15	TRBV7-6
CASTTERGQGDIQYF	TGTGCCAGCACCACGGAGAGGGGCCAGGGGGACATTCAGTACTTC	TRBD1	TRBJ2-4	few	15	TRBV7-9
CAWSVGTRYEQYF	TGTGCCTGGAGTGTAGGGACGAGATACGAGCAGTACTTC	-	TRBJ2-7	many	13	TRBV30
CASSLGTASYEQYF	TGCGCCAGCAGCTTGGGCACTGCCTCCTACGAGCAGTACTTC	-	TRBJ2-7	-	14	TRBV5-1
CASRLAGFTDTQYF	TGTGCCAGCAGACTAGCGGGGTTCACAGATACGCAGTATTTT	TRBD2	TRBJ2-3	few	14	TRBV3-1
CASSLLSRGDTQYF	TGTGCCAGCAGCTTACTCTCCCGGGGAGATACGCAGTATTTT	-	TRBJ2-3	few	14	TRBV13
CASSLGKPYNSPLHF	TGTGCCAGCAGCTTGGGGAAACCCTATAATTCACCCCTCCACTTT	-	TRBJ1-6	few	15	TRBV5-7
CASSLNRFSYNEQFF	TGTGCCAGCAGCTTAAACAGGTTCTCCTACAATGAGCAGTTCTTC	-	TRBJ2-1	many	15	TRBV11-3
CASSLASGGRDTQYF	TGTGCCAGCAGCTTAGCTAGCGGGGGGCGGGATACGCAGTATTTT	TRBD2	TRBJ2-3	many	15	TRBV7-2
CAISEATGGNEQYF	TGTGCCATCAGTGAGGCTACAGGGGGTAACGAGCAGTACTTC	TRBD1	TRBJ2-7	many	14	TRBV10-3
CASSGATRLAGLADTQYF	TGTGCCAGCAGCGGAGCGACGAGACTAGCGGGGCTAGCAGATACGCAGTATTTT	TRBD2	TRBJ2-3	-	18	TRBV4-2
CASSFGGGTGELFF	TGTGCCAGCAGTTTTGGTGGGGGCACCGGGGAGCTGTTTTTT	-	TRBJ2-2	few	14	TRBV27
CASSLSPGSQETQYF	TGTGCCAGCAGCTTGTCCCCGGGGTCTCAAGAGACCCAGTACTTC	-	TRBJ2-5	-	15	TRBV5-5
CAWRTRVGGYTF	TGTGCCTGGAGGACCCGAGTAGGAGGCTACACCTTC	-	TRBJ1-2	many	12	TRBV30
CASSLGSGGQPQHF	TGTGCCAGCAGCTTAGGCTCCGGAGGGCAGCCCCAGCATTTT	-	TRBJ1-5	many	14	TRBV11-2
CASSVDYDRGDLRHEQFF	TGTGCCAGCAGCGTAGACTACGACCGGGGGGACCTACGGCATGAGCAGTTCTTC	TRBD2	TRBJ2-1	many	18	TRBV9
CSASVPGASSYNSPLHF	TGCAGTGCTAGTGTCCCGGGGGCCAGCTCCTATAATTCACCCCTCCACTTT	-	TRBJ1-6	many	17	TRBV20-1
CASSFLGAADTQYF	TGTGCCAGCAGTTTTCTGGGGGCCGCAGATACGCAGTATTTT	-	TRBJ2-3	-	14	TRBV27
CASSYVGIQNSPLHF	TGTGCCAGCAGTTATGTTGGCATCCAAAATTCACCCCTCCACTTT	-	TRBJ1-6	few	15	TRBV6-2/TRBV6-3
CASNRDHSNQPQHF	TGTGCCAGCAACAGGGACCATAGCAATCAGCCCCAGCATTTT	-	TRBJ1-5	many	14	TRBV2
CAWSSSQFSYEQYF	TGTGCCTGGAGTTCTTCTCAGTTCTCCTACGAGCAGTACTTC	-	TRBJ2-7	many	14	TRBV30
CASSLERGGTYEQYF	TGTGCCAGCAGCTTAGAGCGGGGGGGTACCTACGAGCAGTACTTC	TRBD2	TRBJ2-7	few	15	TRBV7-2
CASSRDLIGGYTF	TGTGCCAGCAGTCGGGACCTTATAGGGGGCTACACCTTC	-	TRBJ1-2	many	13	TRBV12-3/TRBV12-4